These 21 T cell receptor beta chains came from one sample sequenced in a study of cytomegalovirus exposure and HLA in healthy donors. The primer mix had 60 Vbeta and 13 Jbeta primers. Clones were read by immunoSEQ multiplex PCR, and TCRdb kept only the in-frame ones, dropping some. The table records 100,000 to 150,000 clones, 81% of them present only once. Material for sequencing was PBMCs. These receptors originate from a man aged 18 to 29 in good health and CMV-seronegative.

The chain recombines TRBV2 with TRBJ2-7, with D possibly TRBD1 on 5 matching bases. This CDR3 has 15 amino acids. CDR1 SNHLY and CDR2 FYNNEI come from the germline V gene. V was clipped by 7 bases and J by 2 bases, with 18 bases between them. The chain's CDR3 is CASIMGQVVAYEQYF. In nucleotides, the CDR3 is TGTGCCAGCATCATGGGGCAGGTTGTCGCCTACGAGCAGTACTTC.

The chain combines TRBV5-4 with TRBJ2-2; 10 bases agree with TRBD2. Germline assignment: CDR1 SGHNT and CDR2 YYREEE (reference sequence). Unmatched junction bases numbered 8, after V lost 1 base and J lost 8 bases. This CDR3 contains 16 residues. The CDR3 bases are TGTGCCAGCAGCTTGATAGCGGGGGGTGTCCTGGGGGAGCTGTTTTTT. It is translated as CASSLIAGGVLGELFF.

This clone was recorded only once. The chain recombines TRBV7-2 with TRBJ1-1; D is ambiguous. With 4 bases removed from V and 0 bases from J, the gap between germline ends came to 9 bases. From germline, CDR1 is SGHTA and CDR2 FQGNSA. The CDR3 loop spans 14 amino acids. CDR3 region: CASSSLPMNTEAFF. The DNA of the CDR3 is TGTGCCAGCAGCTCCCTCCCTATGAACACTGAAGCTTTCTTT.

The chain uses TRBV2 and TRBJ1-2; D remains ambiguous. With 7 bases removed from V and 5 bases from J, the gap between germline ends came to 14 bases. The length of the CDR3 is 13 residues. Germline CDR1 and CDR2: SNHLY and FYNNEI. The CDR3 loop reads CASTLNSEYGYTF. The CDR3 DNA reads TGTGCCAGCACCCTCAATTCCGAGTATGGCTACACCTTC.

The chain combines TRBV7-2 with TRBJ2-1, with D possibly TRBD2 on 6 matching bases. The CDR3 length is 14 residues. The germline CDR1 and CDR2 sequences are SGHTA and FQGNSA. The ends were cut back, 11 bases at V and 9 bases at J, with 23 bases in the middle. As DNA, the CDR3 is TGTGCCGGGGGAGGAGGGATGAGTGTCGGTGAGCAGTTCTTC. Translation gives CAGGGGMSVGEQFF.

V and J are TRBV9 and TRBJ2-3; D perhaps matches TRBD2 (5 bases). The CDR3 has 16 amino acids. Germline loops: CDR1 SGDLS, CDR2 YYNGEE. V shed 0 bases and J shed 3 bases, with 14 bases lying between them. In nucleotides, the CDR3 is TGTGCCAGCAGCGTAGACGGAGCTAGCCGAACAGATACGCAGTATTTT. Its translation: CASSVDGASRTDTQYF. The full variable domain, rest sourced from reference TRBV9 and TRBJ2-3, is DSGVTQTPKHLITATGQRVTLRCSPRSGDLSVYWYQQSLDQGLQFLIQYYNGEERAKGNILERFSAQQFPDLHSELNLSSLELGDSALYFCASSVDGASRTDTQYFGPGTRLTVL.

The CDR3 here is CASSPGQGAGEQYF. Written as DNA, the CDR3 is TGTGCCAGCAGCCCGGGACAGGGGGCGGGCGAGCAGTACTTC. The chain links TRBV13 to TRBJ2-7; TRBD1 agrees at 12 bases. The V gene end was trimmed by 5 bases and the J gene end by 6 bases; junction bases not matched to a gene: 5. There are 14 residues in the CDR3. Looked up from germline, CDR1 is PRHDT and CDR2 is FYEKMQ (reference sequence).

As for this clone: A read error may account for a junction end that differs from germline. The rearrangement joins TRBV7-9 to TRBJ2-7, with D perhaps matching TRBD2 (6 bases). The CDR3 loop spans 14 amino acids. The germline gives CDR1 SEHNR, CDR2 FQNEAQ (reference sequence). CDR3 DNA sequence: TGTTCCAGCAGCTTAGGAGGGTCAAGGCACGAGCAGTACTTC. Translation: CSSSLGGSRHEQYF.

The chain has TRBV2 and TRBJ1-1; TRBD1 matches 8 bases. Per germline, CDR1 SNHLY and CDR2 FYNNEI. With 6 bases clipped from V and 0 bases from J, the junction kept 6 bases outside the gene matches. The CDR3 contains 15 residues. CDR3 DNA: TGTGCCAGCAGGGGACAGGCCCTTTTGAACACTGAAGCTTTCTTT. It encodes CASRGQALLNTEAFF.

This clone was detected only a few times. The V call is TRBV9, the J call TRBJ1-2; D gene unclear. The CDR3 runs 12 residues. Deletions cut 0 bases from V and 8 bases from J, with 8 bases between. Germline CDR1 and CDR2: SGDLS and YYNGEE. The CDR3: CASSVAGSGYTF. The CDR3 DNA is TGTGCCAGCAGCGTAGCGGGGAGCGGCTACACCTTC.

CDR3 DNA sequence: TGCGCCAGCAGCCAAGTTCTAGACTACGAGCAGTACTTC. It translates to CASSQVLDYEQYF. This chain links TRBV4-1 with TRBJ2-7, with unresolved D. The CDR3 is 13 amino acids. V lost 1 base and J 3 bases, leaving 7 bases between the germline ends. In germline, CDR1 is MGHRA, CDR2 YSYEKL.

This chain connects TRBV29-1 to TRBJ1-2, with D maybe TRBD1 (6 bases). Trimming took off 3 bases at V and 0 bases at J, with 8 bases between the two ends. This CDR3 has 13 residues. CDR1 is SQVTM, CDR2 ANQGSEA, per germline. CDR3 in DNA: TGCAGCGTTGAGAGGACAGCTAACTATGGCTACACCTTC. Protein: CSVERTANYGYTF.

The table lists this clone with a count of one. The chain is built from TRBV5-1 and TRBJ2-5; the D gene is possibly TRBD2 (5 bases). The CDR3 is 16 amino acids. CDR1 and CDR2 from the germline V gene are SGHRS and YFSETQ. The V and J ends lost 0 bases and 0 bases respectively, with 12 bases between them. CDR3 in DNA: TGCGCCAGCAGCTTGGTATCGGAGGAGTACCAAGAGACCCAGTACTTC. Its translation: CASSLVSEEYQETQYF.

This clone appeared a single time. DNA for the CDR3: TGTGCCAGCAGCCAAGTCCCTAACACTGAAGCTTTCTTT. Residues: CASSQVPNTEAFF. The chain recombines TRBV4-2 with TRBJ1-1, with unresolved D. CDR1 and CDR2 from the germline V gene are LGHNA and YNFKEQ. The CDR3 contains 13 residues. The V and J ends lost 1 base and 2 bases respectively, with 5 bases between them.

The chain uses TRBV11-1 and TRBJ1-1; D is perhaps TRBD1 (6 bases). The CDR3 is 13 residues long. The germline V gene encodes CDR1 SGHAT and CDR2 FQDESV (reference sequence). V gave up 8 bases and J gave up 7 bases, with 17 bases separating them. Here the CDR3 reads CASGETGFGEAFF. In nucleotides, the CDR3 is TGTGCCAGCGGCGAGACAGGCTTCGGTGAAGCTTTCTTT.

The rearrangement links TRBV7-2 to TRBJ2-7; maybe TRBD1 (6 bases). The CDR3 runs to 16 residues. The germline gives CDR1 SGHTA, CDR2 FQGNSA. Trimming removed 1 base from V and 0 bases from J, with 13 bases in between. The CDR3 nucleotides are TGTGCCAGCAGCTTAGGACAGGTCTTCCTCTCCTACGAGCAGTACTTC. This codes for CASSLGQVFLSYEQYF.

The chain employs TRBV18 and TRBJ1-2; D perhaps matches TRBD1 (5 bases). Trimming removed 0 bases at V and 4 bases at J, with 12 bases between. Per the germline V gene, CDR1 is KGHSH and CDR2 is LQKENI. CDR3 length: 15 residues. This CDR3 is CASSPPGQGLYGYTF. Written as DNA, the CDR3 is TGTGCCAGCTCACCACCGGGGCAGGGACTCTATGGCTACACCTTC.

CDR3 sequence reads: CASSETPRAPPRNGYTF. In nucleotides, the CDR3 is TGTGCCAGCAGCGAAACGCCCAGGGCCCCGCCTCGGAATGGCTACACCTTC. The J gene is TRBJ1-2, the V gene TRBV9; TRBD1 might be the D (5 bases). The ends were cut back, 3 bases at V and 6 bases at J, with 24 bases in the middle. The CDR3 length is 17 residues. Germline V lookup: CDR1 SGDLS, CDR2 YYNGEE.

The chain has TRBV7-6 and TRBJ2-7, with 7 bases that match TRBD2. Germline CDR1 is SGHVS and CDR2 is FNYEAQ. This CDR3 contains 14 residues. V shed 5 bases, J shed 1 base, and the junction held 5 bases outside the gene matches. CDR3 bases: TGTGCCAGCAGCGTAGGGGAGGGATCCTACGAGCAGTACTTC. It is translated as CASSVGEGSYEQYF.

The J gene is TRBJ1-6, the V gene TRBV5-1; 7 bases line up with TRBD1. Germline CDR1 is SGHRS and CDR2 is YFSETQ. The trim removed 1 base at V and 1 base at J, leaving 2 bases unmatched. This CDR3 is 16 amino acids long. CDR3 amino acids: CASSLSTGSYNSPLHF. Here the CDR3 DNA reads TGCGCCAGCAGCTTGTCGACAGGGTCCTATAATTCACCCCTCCACTTT.

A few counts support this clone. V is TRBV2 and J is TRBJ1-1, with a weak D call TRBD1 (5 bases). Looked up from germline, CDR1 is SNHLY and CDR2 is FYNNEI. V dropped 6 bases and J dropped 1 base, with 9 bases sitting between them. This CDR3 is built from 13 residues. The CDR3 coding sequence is TGTGCCAGCAGAGCGACAGCGAACACTGAAGCTTTCTTT. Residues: CASRATANTEAFF.